This T cell receptor beta chain was found in a study of T-cell reconstitution after alpha-beta-depleted transplantation in children. Whole-study results and caveats: Expanded graft clones, several hundred of them, were reportedly the source of alpha-beta T cells about two months after transplant.

Unique molecular identifiers featured in how the TCRbeta library was prepared. MiXCR, applied by TCRdb to the PCR reads, yields one record per CDR3 protein. This sample yields about 200,000 distinct CDR3 sequences, of which 6.3% are seen a single time; under 5% belongs to the top ten. This clonotype has ten or more counts. Its specificity is not known. The V end lost 2 bases, the J end lost 0 bases, and 14 bases lay between the germline ends. The CDR3 has 16 residues. Germline assignment: CDR1 SNHLY and CDR2 FYNNEI. The chain is built from TRBV2 and TRBJ2-7; D could derive from TRBD1 or TRBD2 (7 bases each). The source is a girl in the first two years of life with combined immunodeficiency, due to receive a stem cell transplant. The specimen was PBMCs, collected before TCRalphabeta/CD19-depleted stem cell transplant. The chain's CDR3 is CASSEREAGGSYEQYF. The CDR3 DNA is TGTGCCAGCAGTGAACGGGAGGCAGGGGGCTCCTACGAGCAGTACTTC.